The 21 T cell receptor beta chains listed next were all sequenced from one sample in a study of CD8 T cells in ankylosing spondylitis. TCRdb re-called the 5' RACE reads with MiXCR, one entry per CDR3 protein. The table records a few hundred thousand distinct CDR3 sequences, 15% to 20% of them present only once. Sequenced sample: blood, either unsorted or a sorted T cell fraction (not recorded which). The receptors come from a male donor with ankylosing spondylitis or in good health (not recorded which).

The rearrangement uses TRBV6-6 and TRBJ1-5, with 10 nucleotides matching TRBD1. V was clipped by 7 bases and J by 5 bases; unmatched bases: 14. Germline lookup yields CDR1 MNHNY and CDR2 SVGAGI (reference sequence). CDR3 size: 17 residues. The chain's CDR3 is CASTNRRGQGVDQPQHF. The CDR3 coding sequence is TGTGCCAGCACCAATCGCCGCGGACAGGGGGTAGATCAGCCCCAGCATTTT.

The genes are TRBV5-1 and TRBJ2-3; TRBD2 aligns across 8 bases. This CDR3 comprises 18 residues. With V trimmed by 4 bases and J by 2 bases, 15 bases remained unmatched. Germline V CDR1 and CDR2: SGHRS, YFSETQ. This CDR3 reads CASSRGETGTRFTDTQYF. The CDR3 coding sequence is TGCGCCAGCAGCCGGGGGGAGACCGGGACTAGGTTCACAGATACGCAGTATTTT.

The CDR3 DNA follows: TGCGCCAGCAGAGGAGACAGCGGGAGTCTCCAAGAGACCCAGTACTTC. Its protein is CASRGDSGSLQETQYF. The chain links TRBV5-1 to TRBJ2-5; TRBD2 aligns across 8 bases. Germline V lookup: CDR1 SGHRS, CDR2 YFSETQ. The CDR3 has 16 residues. V shed 5 bases and J 1 base; nucleotides not matched to a gene: 10.

The rearrangement joins TRBV7-9 to TRBJ2-2; 9 nucleotides match TRBD1. Germline CDR1 and CDR2: SEHNR and FQNEAQ (reference sequence). The V and J ends lost 4 bases and 6 bases, in that order; junction bases with no gene match: 6. The CDR3 is made up of 15 amino acids. The CDR3 DNA reads as TGTGCCAGCAGCTCCACAGGGGGCAACTCCGGGGAGCTGTTTTTT. As protein: CASSSTGGNSGELFF.

The rearrangement uses TRBV29-1 and TRBJ2-1; 12 positions match TRBD2. This CDR3 has 12 amino acids. The V segment lost 6 bases and the J segment 9 bases; nucleotides outside the gene matches: 3. Germline V gives CDR1 SQVTM, CDR2 ANQGSEA. DNA for the CDR3: TGCAGCGTCCCGGGACTAGCGGGTGAGCAGTTCTTC. This translates into CSVPGLAGEQFF.

The V call is TRBV3-1, the J call TRBJ2-5; 12 bases line up with TRBD2. The CDR3 covers 14 residues. Germline V gene sequence: CDR1 LGHDT, CDR2 YNNKEL (reference sequence). Germline trimming cut 8 bases from V and 5 bases from J; bases unmatched to any gene: 6. The CDR3 nucleotides are TGTGCCAGCGGAGGACTAGCGGGATCGGAGACCCAGTACTTC. It is translated as CASGGLAGSETQYF.

This clonotype appeared a few times. The chain has TRBV7-2 and TRBJ1-6, with a tentative D call TRBD1 (5 bases). V shed 4 bases and J shed 8 bases, with 12 bases lying between them. The CDR3 covers 14 residues. The V gene's germline CDR1 is SGHTA and CDR2 FQGNSA. The CDR3: CASSWGFGDSPLHF. The CDR3 nucleotides are TGTGCCAGCAGCTGGGGGTTCGGGGATTCACCCCTCCACTTT.

The CDR3 reads CASSQGEARSYEQFF. The DNA of the CDR3 is TGCGCCAGCAGCCAAGGCGAGGCTAGATCCTATGAGCAGTTCTTC. The V call is TRBV4-1, the J call TRBJ2-1; D is unclear. Trimming stripped 1 base from V and 8 bases from J, with 15 bases between. Germline V CDR1 and CDR2: MGHRA, YSYEKL. The CDR3 extends over 15 amino acids.

For the CDR3, the DNA is TGTGCCAGCAGCTCAATAGAAGGGGCAGATACGCAGTATTTT. It specifies CASSSIEGADTQYF. This chain connects TRBV7-9 to TRBJ2-3; possibly TRBD1 for D (5 bases). The CDR3 is 14 residues long. The V gene's germline CDR1 is SEHNR and CDR2 FQNEAQ (reference sequence). Trimming pared 4 bases from V and 4 bases from J, leaving 12 bases between. Supplemented by reference TRBV7-9 and TRBJ2-3, the full variable domain reads DTGVSQNPRHKITKRGQNVTFRCDPISEHNRLYWYRQTLGQGPEFLTYFQNEAQLEKSRLLSDRFSAERPKGSFSTLEIQRTEQGDSAMYLCASSSIEGADTQYFGPGTRLTVL.

V usage is TRBV4-1 and J usage is TRBJ2-1; D might be TRBD1 (6 bases). The CDR3 consists of 17 residues. Germline V gives CDR1 MGHRA, CDR2 YSYEKL. V dropped 0 bases and J dropped 1 base, with 13 bases sitting between them. CDR3 nucleotides: TGCGCCAGCAGCCAAGATCTTGGGGGCGGTTCCTACAATGAGCAGTTCTTC. This encodes CASSQDLGGGSYNEQFF.

This clonotype was seen ten or more times. The V gene is TRBV6-2 or TRBV6-3, the J gene TRBJ2-1; 13 nucleotides align to TRBD2. The CDR3 sequence is 17 residues long. Germline V gene sequence: CDR1 MNHEY, CDR2 SVGEGT. V was pared by 0 bases and J by 5 bases, with 4 bases of the junction left unmatched. CDR3 amino acids: CASSYSTSGRGNNEQFF. CDR3 coding DNA: TGTGCCAGCAGTTACTCCACTAGCGGGAGGGGGAACAATGAGCAGTTCTTC.

This clonotype was counted between two and nine times. The J gene is TRBJ2-4, the V gene TRBV6-2 or TRBV6-3, with D maybe TRBD1 (6 bases). Per germline, CDR1 MNHEY and CDR2 SVGEGT. V lost 6 bases to trimming and J lost 5 bases, with 14 bases between them. CDR3 size: 14 residues. The CDR3 bases are TGTGCCAGCAGCCAGACAGGCAAACAAAACATTCAGTACTTC. Translation: CASSQTGKQNIQYF.

V usage is TRBV12-3 or TRBV12-4 and J usage is TRBJ2-7; TRBD2 matches 10 bases. With 5 bases clipped from V and 2 bases from J, the junction kept 9 bases outside the gene matches. The CDR3 extends over 16 amino acids. DNA for the CDR3: TGTGCCAGCAGTACCACTAGCGGGACCTGGACCTACGAGCAGTACTTC. Encoded protein: CASSTTSGTWTYEQYF.

This rearrangement joins TRBV20-1 to TRBJ2-7; TRBD1 agrees at 8 bases. The CDR3 contains 17 residues. Germline CDR1 is DFQATT and CDR2 is SNEGSKA (reference sequence). Trimming removed 3 bases from V and 5 bases from J; junction bases left unmatched: 18. The CDR3 is CSASPDRGPVRVNEQYF. The CDR3 nucleotides read TGCAGTGCTAGCCCCGACAGGGGACCGGTACGGGTCAACGAGCAGTACTTC.

The chain combines TRBV29-1 with TRBJ2-7; no clear D. The CDR3 sequence is 11 residues long. In germline, CDR1 is SQVTM, CDR2 ANQGSEA. The V end was cut by 3 bases, the J end by 3 bases, with 6 bases between. The CDR3 DNA reads as TGCAGCGTTGAGAGCAACTACGAGCAGTACTTC. Protein product: CSVESNYEQYF.

The J gene is TRBJ2-1, the V gene TRBV20-1, with 14 positions matching TRBD2. CDR1 is DFQATT and CDR2 is SNEGSKA in the germline V gene (reference sequence). Trimming at V came to 6 bases and at J to 8 bases, leaving 12 bases not matched to a gene. The CDR3 totals 16 residues. The CDR3 here is CSARALGTSGSYEQFF. CDR3 sequence (DNA): TGCAGTGCGAGGGCGCTAGGGACTAGCGGGAGTTATGAGCAGTTCTTC.

This clonotype occurred a few times. V and J are TRBV7-6 and TRBJ2-3; D is undetermined. This CDR3 contains 12 residues. V was shortened by 3 bases and J by 6 bases, with 7 bases between the two germline ends. The V gene's germline CDR1 is SGHVS and CDR2 FNYEAQ. The CDR3 loop reads CASSLFEDTQYF. In DNA, the CDR3 is TGTGCCAGCAGCTTGTTTGAGGATACGCAGTATTTT.

This clonotype was recorded a few times. This chain links TRBV4-1 with TRBJ2-3, with D perhaps matching TRBD1 (5 bases). This CDR3 region has 17 residues. Germline V gene lookup returns CDR1 MGHRA and CDR2 YSYEKL. Trimming removed 0 bases from V and 0 bases from J, with 13 bases in between. The CDR3 region is CASSQDPAGSSTDTQYF. The CDR3 coding sequence is TGCGCCAGCAGCCAAGACCCCGCAGGGTCTAGCACAGATACGCAGTATTTT.

This clonotype was counted a few times. The CDR3 DNA follows: TGTGCCAGCAGCTTAGTAGCGGGAGTCACCGAGCAGTTCTTC. The encoded protein is CASSLVAGVTEQFF. This rearrangement joins TRBV7-9 to TRBJ2-1, with 9 bases identical to TRBD2. Germline V gene sequence: CDR1 SEHNR, CDR2 FQNEAQ (reference sequence). This CDR3 comprises 14 residues. V was pared by 1 base and J by 10 bases, with 5 bases of the junction left unmatched.

The chain uses TRBV20-1 and TRBJ2-7, with TRBD1 matching over 8 bases. The CDR3 sequence is 11 residues long. Per germline, CDR1 DFQATT and CDR2 SNEGSKA (reference sequence). J was trimmed by 5 bases and V by 4 bases; bases with no gene match: 1. The CDR3 nucleotides read TGCAGTGCTATCAGGGGGCACGAGCAGTACTTC. Translation: CSAIRGHEQYF.

In its sample, this clonotype was seen a few times. CDR3 sequence reads: CSARDINSGRRETQYF. The CDR3 coding sequence is TGCAGTGCTAGAGATATAAATAGCGGGAGGCGGGAGACCCAGTACTTC. V and J are TRBV20-1 and TRBJ2-5; 10 bases fit TRBD2. CDR3 length: 16 residues. V shed 0 bases, J shed 5 bases, and the junction held 9 bases outside the gene matches. Germline CDR1 DFQATT, CDR2 SNEGSKA (reference sequence).